This paragraph covers one T cell receptor (beta chain) sequence. Its specificity is unknown. With random hexamers, reverse transcription was performed on about 0.45 to 1 ug of RNA. A multiplex approach, immunoSEQ multiplex PCR, amplified TCR beta CDR3 across 54 Vbeta and 13 Jbeta. TCRdb recomputed calls from the immunoSEQ multiplex PCR reads with MiXCR, one row per CDR3 protein. The sample lists 150,000 to 200,000 distinct CDR3 sequences, approximately 93% occurring once. These data belong to a study of CD8 T cells in Susac syndrome. Study results and limitations: TCR sequencing and HLA analysis covered a relatively small number of individuals.

Trimming pared 0 bases from V and 4 bases from J, leaving 12 bases between. Germline CDR1 SQVTM, CDR2 ANQGSEA. The CDR3 is 14 residues long. From blood CD8+ and CD4+ T cells, TCR beta sequences were generated. Isolation of CD8+ and CD4+ T cells was performed negatively, whereas enrichment of TEMRA cells was done by FACS. This receptor was obtained from a human donor with multiple sclerosis. The gene calls are TRBV29-1 and TRBJ1-2; D is possibly TRBD1 (6 bases). What was sequenced was CD4+ T cells from PBMCs. The CDR3 DNA is TGCAGCGTTGAAGACACAGGGAGAGGCTATGGCTACACCTTC. Its translation is CSVEDTGRGYGYTF.